Each of the 10 T cell receptor beta chains below was sequenced from the same sample in a study of blood T cells in healthy people across ages. With a J-beta primer mix and a sample-barcoded 5' primer, a second PCR ran about 7 to 12 cycles. TCRdb re-analysed the 5' RACE reads in MiXCR, keeping a single row per CDR3 protein. This repertoire shows 750,000 or so distinct CDR3 sequences, approximately 25% found once; its top ten account for under 10%. These data are also associated with another study on T cells of mothers and their children.

Sequenced material: blood. The receptors here all came from a boy under 18 in good health.

For the CDR3, the DNA is TGCAGTGCTAATGTGTTTCTGGGGGACCATGAAAAACTGTTTTTT. Translated: CSANVFLGDHEKLFF. The chain carries TRBV20-1 and TRBJ1-4; a possible D gene is TRBD1 (5 bases). The V gene's germline CDR1 is DFQATT and CDR2 SNEGSKA (reference sequence). There are 15 residues in the CDR3. V was trimmed by 4 bases and J by 6 bases, leaving 18 bases between them.

In its sample, this clonotype was seen a few times. The chain links TRBV3-1 to TRBJ1-5; D unclear. The CDR3 length is 16 residues. Germline V gene data show CDR1 as LGHDT and CDR2 as YNNKEL (reference sequence). V dropped 2 bases and J dropped 0 bases, with 11 bases sitting between them. The CDR3 here is CASSQSTDYSNQPQHF. CDR3 in DNA: TGTGCCAGCAGCCAATCGACGGATTATAGCAATCAGCCCCAGCATTTT.

This clonotype has just a few counts. The genes are TRBV28 and TRBJ2-1; TRBD2 matches at 8 bases. The assigned J gene may be wrong: the sequence end matches TRBJ2-7 better. The length of the CDR3 is 16 residues. Germline V lookup: CDR1 MDHEN, CDR2 SYDVKM. CDR3 amino acids: CASSSLVTGGPYEQYF. CDR3 coding DNA: TGTGCCAGCAGTTCCCTCGTTACGGGAGGGCCCTACGAGCAGTACTTC.

J is TRBJ2-1 and V is TRBV20-1; a weak D match, TRBD2 (5 bases). Trimming left V 3 bases short and J 6 bases short, with 9 bases between. Germline V gene data show CDR1 as DFQATT and CDR2 as SNEGSKA (reference sequence). The CDR3 is 12 residues long. The CDR3 here is CSASVAGNEQFF. The CDR3, as DNA: TGCAGTGCTAGCGTGGCGGGCAATGAGCAGTTCTTC.

The gene calls are TRBV5-1 and TRBJ2-5; D is ambiguous. With 2 bases removed from V and 2 bases from J, the gap between germline ends came to 16 bases. CDR1 is SGHRS and CDR2 is YFSETQ in the germline V gene. The CDR3 totals 16 residues. The CDR3 protein is CASSLPTGASQETQYF. Here the CDR3 DNA reads TGCGCCAGCAGCTTACCAACCGGCGCATCACAAGAGACCCAGTACTTC. The full variable domain, rest sourced from reference TRBV5-1 and TRBJ2-5, is KAGVTQTPRYLIKTRGQQVTLSCSPISGHRSVSWYQQTPGQGLQFLFEYFSETQRNKGNFPGRFSGRQFSNSRSEMNVSTLELGDSALYLCASSLPTGASQETQYFGPGTRLLVL.

In this sample, this clonotype turned up a few times. The genes are TRBV27 and TRBJ2-7, with D possibly being TRBD1 or TRBD2 (5 bases each). The CDR3 consists of 15 residues. The V end lost 2 bases, the J end lost 4 bases, and 15 bases lay between the germline ends. The germline V gene encodes CDR1 MNHEY and CDR2 SMNVEV (reference sequence). CDR3 nucleotides: TGTGCCAGCAGTTTAGTGGGGGAAGGAGAGTACGAGCAGTACTTC. Its translation is CASSLVGEGEYEQYF.

The chain carries TRBV7-2 and TRBJ1-1, with D uncertain. Trimming removed 5 bases from V and 7 bases from J, with 17 bases in between. Germline-derived CDR1 and CDR2 are SGHTA and FQGNSA. The CDR3 extends over 14 amino acids. As DNA, the CDR3 is TGTGCCAGCAGCCCCGTAGGCCCCGGCCGTGAAGCTTTCTTT. Amino acid sequence: CASSPVGPGREAFF.

A few counts support this clonotype. The chain combines TRBV20-1 with TRBJ2-1; D might be TRBD1 or TRBD2, each matching 5 bases. The CDR3 covers 17 residues. Trimming stripped 5 bases from V and 8 bases from J, with 28 bases between. The germline CDR1 and CDR2 sequences are DFQATT and SNEGSKA (reference sequence). This chain's CDR3 is CSAEGESSREYFYEQFF. Written as DNA, the CDR3 is TGCAGTGCTGAGGGCGAGTCGAGCAGGGAATATTTCTATGAGCAGTTCTTC.

This clonotype was recorded a few times. The gene calls are TRBV11-2 and TRBJ2-5, with 9 bases fitting TRBD1. This CDR3 has 15 residues. Germline CDR1 and CDR2: SGHAT and FQNNGV. The junction had 8 bases not matched to a gene; V was cut back by 5 bases and J by 4 bases. The CDR3, as DNA: TGTGCCAGCAGCCCGCGGACAGGGGAAACAGAGACCCAGTACTTC. This codes for CASSPRTGETETQYF.

In its sample, this clonotype was seen a few times. The chain recombines TRBV29-1 with TRBJ2-1, with a possible D match to TRBD2 (6 bases). The CDR3 loop spans 15 amino acids. Per germline, CDR1 SQVTM and CDR2 ANQGSEA. V lost 6 bases and J lost 0, with 15 bases in between. CDR3 DNA: TGCAGCGTCGATGGACGGGAGAGCTCCTACAATGAGCAGTTCTTC. Translation: CSVDGRESSYNEQFF.